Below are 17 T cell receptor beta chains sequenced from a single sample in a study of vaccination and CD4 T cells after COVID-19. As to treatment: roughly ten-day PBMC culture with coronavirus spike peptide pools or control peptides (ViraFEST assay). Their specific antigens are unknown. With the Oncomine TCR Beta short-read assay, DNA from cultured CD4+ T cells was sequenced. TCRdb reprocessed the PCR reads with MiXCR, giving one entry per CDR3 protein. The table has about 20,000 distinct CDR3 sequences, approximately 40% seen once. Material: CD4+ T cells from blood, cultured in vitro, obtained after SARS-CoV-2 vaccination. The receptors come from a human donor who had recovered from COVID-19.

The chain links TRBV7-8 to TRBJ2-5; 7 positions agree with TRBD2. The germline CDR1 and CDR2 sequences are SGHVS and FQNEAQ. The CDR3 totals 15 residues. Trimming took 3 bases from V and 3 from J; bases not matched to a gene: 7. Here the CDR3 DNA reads TGTGCCAGCAGCTTTTCCGGCGGGAGTAAAGAGACCCAGTACTTC. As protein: CASSFSGGSKETQYF.

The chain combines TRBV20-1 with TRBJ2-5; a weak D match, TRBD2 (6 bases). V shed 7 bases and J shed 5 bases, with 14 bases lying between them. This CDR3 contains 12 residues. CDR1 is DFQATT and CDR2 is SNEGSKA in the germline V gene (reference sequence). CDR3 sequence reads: CSGGSSVETQYF. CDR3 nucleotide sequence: TGCAGTGGGGGGTCTAGCGTGGAGACCCAGTACTTC.

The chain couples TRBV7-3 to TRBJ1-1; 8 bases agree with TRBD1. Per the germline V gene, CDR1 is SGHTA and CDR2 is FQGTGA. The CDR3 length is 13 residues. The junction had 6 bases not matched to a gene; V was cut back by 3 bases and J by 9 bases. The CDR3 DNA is TGTGCCAGCAGCTTGGACAGGGATCGTAAAGCTTTCTTT. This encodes CASSLDRDRKAFF.

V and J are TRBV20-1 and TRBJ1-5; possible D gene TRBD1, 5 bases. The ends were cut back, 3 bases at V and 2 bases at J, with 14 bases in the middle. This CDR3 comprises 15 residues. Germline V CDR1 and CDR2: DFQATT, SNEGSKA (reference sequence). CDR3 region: CSASLAPGRNQPQHF. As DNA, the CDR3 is TGCAGTGCTAGCCTGGCTCCAGGGCGCAATCAGCCCCAGCATTTT.

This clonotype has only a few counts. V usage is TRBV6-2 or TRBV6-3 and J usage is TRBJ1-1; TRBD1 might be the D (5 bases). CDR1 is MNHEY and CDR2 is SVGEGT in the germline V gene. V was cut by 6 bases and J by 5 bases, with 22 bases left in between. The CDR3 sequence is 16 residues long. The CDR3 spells CASSARPEGRRTEAFF. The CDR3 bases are TGTGCCAGCAGCGCCCGACCCGAGGGGCGACGGACTGAAGCTTTCTTT.

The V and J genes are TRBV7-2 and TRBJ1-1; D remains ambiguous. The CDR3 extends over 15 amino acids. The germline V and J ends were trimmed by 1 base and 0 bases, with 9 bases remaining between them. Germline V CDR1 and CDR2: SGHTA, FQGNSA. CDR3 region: CASSLESSLNTEAFF. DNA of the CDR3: TGTGCCAGCAGCTTAGAATCATCCCTGAACACTGAAGCTTTCTTT.

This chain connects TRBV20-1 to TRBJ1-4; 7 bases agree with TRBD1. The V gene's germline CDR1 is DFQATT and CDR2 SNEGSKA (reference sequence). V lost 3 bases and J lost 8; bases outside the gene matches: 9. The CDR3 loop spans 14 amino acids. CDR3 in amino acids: CSASRQGEGEKLFF. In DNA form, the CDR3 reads TGCAGTGCTAGCCGTCAGGGGGAAGGCGAAAAACTGTTTTTT.

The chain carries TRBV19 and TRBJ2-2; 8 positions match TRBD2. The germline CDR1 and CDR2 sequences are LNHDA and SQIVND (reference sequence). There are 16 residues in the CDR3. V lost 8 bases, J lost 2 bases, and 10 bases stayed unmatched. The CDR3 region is CASGGGAGVNTGELFF. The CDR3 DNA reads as TGTGCCAGTGGGGGTGGAGCGGGGGTAAACACCGGGGAGCTGTTTTTT.

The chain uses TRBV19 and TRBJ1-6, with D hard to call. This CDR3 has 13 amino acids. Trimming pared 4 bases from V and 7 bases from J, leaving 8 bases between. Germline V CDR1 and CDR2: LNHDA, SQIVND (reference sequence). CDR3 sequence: CASSSTENSPLHF. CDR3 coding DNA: TGTGCCAGTAGTAGTACGGAGAATTCACCCCTCCACTTT.

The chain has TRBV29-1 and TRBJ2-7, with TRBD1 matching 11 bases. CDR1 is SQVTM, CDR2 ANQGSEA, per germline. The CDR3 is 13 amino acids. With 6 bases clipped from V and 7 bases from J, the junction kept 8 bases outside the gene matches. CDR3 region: CSVRTGGFHEQYF. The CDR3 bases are TGCAGCGTACGGACAGGGGGCTTCCATGAGCAGTACTTC.

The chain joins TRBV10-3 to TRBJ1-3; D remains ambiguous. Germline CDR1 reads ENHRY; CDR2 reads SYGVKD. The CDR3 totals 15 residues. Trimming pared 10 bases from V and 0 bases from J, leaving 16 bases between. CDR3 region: CATQKGPDSGNTIYF. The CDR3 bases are TGTGCCACCCAGAAAGGACCGGACTCTGGAAACACCATATATTTT.

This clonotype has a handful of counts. The DNA of the CDR3 is TGTGCCAGCAGGACAGAACAGGGGGAGCCCTACGAGCAGTACTTC. Its protein product is CASRTEQGEPYEQYF. This sequence joins TRBV6-1 and TRBJ2-7; 8 nucleotides agree with TRBD1. The CDR3 extends over 15 amino acids. Trimming at V came to 6 bases and at J to 2 bases, leaving 9 bases not matched to a gene. The germline V gene has CDR1 MNHNS and CDR2 SASEGT.

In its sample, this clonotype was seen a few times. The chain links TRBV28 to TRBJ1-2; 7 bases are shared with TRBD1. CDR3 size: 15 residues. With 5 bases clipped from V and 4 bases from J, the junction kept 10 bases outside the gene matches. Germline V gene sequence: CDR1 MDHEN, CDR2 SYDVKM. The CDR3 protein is CASSPRTGRLYGYTF. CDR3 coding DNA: TGTGCCAGCAGTCCCCGGACAGGAAGACTCTATGGCTACACCTTC.

The CDR3 sequence: CASRPTRVSNQPQHF. The CDR3 nucleotides are TGTGCCAGTAGACCAACCCGCGTTAGCAATCAGCCCCAGCATTTT. The chain is built from TRBV19 and TRBJ1-5; D unclear. CDR3 length: 15 residues. Germline V gene sequence: CDR1 LNHDA, CDR2 SQIVND (reference sequence). V was trimmed by 6 bases and J by 0 bases, leaving 12 bases between them.

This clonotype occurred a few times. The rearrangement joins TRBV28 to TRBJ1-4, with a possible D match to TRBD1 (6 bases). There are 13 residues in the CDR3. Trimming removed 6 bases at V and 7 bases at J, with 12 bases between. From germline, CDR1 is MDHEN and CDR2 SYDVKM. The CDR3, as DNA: TGTGCCAGCAGACAGGGAGGGCGTGAAAAACTGTTTTTT. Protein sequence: CASRQGGREKLFF.

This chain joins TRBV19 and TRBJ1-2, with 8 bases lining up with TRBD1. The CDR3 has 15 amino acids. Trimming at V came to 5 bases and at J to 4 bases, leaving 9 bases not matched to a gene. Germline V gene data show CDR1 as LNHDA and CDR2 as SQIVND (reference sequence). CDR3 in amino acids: CASSAQGDQSYGYTF. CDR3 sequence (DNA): TGTGCCAGTAGTGCACAGGGGGATCAAAGCTATGGCTACACCTTC.

Written as DNA, the CDR3 is TGTGCCAGCAGCCTCGACAGGGGTCACTCACCCCTCCACTTT. Its protein product is CASSLDRGHSPLHF. The rearrangement links TRBV11-2 to TRBJ1-6, with 8 bases matching TRBD1. This CDR3 region has 14 residues. Germline V gene sequence: CDR1 SGHAT, CDR2 FQNNGV. The V gene end was trimmed by 5 bases and the J gene end by 10 bases; junction bases not matched to a gene: 7.